This T cell receptor (beta chain) originates from a study of blood T cell repertoires in COVID-19. Trimming took 2 bases from V and 13 from J, leaving 19 bases between them. The CDR3 spans 15 residues. Germline CDR1 is SGDLS and CDR2 is YYNGEE. TCRdb keeps only in-frame clones here, not all; method: immunoSEQ multiplex PCR. This sample has 250,000 to 300,000 clones, with 80% to 95% found just once. This sequence joins TRBV9 and TRBJ1-6, with D perhaps TRBD1 (6 bases). Sequences were obtained from PBMCs or T cells enriched from blood (not recorded which). The TCR originated in a woman aged 30 to 39 who had recovered from COVID-19. The CDR3, as DNA: TGTGCCAGCAGCGTGTCATCGGACAGCTACTCGCCCCTCCACTTT. Its protein product is CASSVSSDSYSPLHF.